This TCR beta chain was captured by sequencing in a study of CD8 T cells in Susac syndrome (dated by TCRdb to the late 2010s). With respect to the entire study: Of the Susac syndrome patients who were sequenced, over five had clinically active disease and roughly eight were in clinical remission. Susac syndrome patients were therapy-naive, on corticosteroids (some also receiving IVIg), or on IVIg alone at blood withdrawal. Repertoire sequencing was used to test whether CD8+ T cell activation and differentiation in Susac syndrome was antigen driven. CD8+ T cell repertoire clonality was compared between 12 healthy donors, some 14 Susac syndrome patients and approximately 16 multiple sclerosis patients.

High-throughput TCR beta sequencing profiled peripheral blood CD8+ and CD4+ T cells from healthy donors, Susac syndrome patients and multiple sclerosis patients. The Susac syndrome patients fulfilled recently defined diagnostic criteria for either definite or probable disease. CD8+ TEMRA cells were enriched by FACS, while bulk CD8+ and CD4+ T cells were purified by magnetic negative isolation. Blood was drawn into EDTA tubes, processed within 24 hours, and PBMCs were isolated by density gradient centrifugation. PBMCs intended for TCR sequencing were cryopreserved in liquid nitrogen and were subsequently thawed in a 37 degrees C water bath. Purity of sorted or isolated CD4+, CD8+ and CD8+ TEMRA cells was at least 90%. Here V drops 5 bases and J drops 5 bases, and the junction holds 6 bases not matched to any gene. CDR1 and CDR2, per the germline V gene, are MNHEY and SVGAGI. The CDR3 measures 14 amino acids from cysteine to phenylalanine. Kept here is only the CDR3 DNA, which spans 42 bases and is read in frame from base 1.

Comment on this clonotype: Its antigen is still unknown. No per-base quality is available; no much larger clone lies one base away.

Broader findings and caveats from the paper: The study acknowledged that relatively few individuals were included in the TCR sequencing and HLA analysis. Susac syndrome CD8+ repertoires showed clonal expansion, highest in CD8+ TEMRA cells and greater in clinically active than remitting patients. Looking at Susac-specific public clones, the researchers identified over 15 in the total CD8+ repertoire and a few in the CD8+ TEMRA repertoire.

RNA was extracted using the RNeasy kit, and about 0.5 to 1 ug of the RNA was reverse transcribed with random hexamers. TCR beta CDR3 regions were amplified with the immunoSEQ multiplex PCR assay covering 54 Vbeta and 13 Jbeta segments. PCR amplification bias was corrected by using a synthetic template baseline for primer optimization and computational correction. As for how the authors treated the data: Reads were annotated to V, D and J genes according to IMGT and were analyzed with immunoSEQ Analyzer, with only productive sequences retained. Clonality was calculated as one minus the Shannon entropy normalized by log2 of the number of productive unique sequences. For each patient and control, public and private clones were evaluated within the 100 most prevalent clones. Clones were defined as Susac-specific when absent from the healthy and MS cohorts, from 1,000 to 1,100 published viral clones and from other ImmuneACCESS disease sequences. The raw public reads went through TCRdb reprocessing: fastp at Q25, MiXCR clone calling, in-frame beta chains kept. Here each entry gathers all rows of one CDR3 protein and keeps the most common genes and DNA. The authors' filters were not applied to this entry. The sample table contains tens of thousands of distinct CDR3 sequences; only one count was recorded for around 96% of them. Roughly 0.4% of the sample is in the top ten clones.

Sequencing was carried out using CD8+ T cells from PBMCs. The sequence is built from TRBV6-5 and TRBJ2-1; 7 central nucleotides agree with TRBD2. The clonotype originates from a human donor with Susac syndrome. The DNA sequence follows: TGTGCCAGCAGTAGGAGCGGGGAGAACAATGAGCAGTTCTTC. It translates as CASSRSGENNEQFF.